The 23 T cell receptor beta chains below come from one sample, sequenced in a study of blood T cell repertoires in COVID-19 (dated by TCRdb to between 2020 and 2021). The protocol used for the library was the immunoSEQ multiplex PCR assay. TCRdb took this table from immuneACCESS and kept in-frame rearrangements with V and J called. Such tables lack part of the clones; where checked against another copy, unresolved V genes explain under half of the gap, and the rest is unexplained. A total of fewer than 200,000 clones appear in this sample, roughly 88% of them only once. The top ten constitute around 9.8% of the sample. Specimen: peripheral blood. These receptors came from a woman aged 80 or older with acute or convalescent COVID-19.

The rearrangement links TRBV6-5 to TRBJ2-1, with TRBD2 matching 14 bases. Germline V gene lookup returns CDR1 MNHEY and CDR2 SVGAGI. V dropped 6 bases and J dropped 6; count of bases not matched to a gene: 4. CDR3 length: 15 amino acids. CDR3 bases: TGTGCCAGCAGGCAGACTAGCGGGAGGGTCAATGAGCAGTTCTTC. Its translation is CASRQTSGRVNEQFF.

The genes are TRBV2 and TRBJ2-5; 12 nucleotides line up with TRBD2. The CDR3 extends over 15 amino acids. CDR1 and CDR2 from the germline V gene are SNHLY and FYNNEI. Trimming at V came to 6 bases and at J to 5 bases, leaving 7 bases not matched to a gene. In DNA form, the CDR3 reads TGTGCCAGCAGGCTAGCGGGGGGGCCTTGGGAGACCCAGTACTTC. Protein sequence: CASRLAGGPWETQYF.

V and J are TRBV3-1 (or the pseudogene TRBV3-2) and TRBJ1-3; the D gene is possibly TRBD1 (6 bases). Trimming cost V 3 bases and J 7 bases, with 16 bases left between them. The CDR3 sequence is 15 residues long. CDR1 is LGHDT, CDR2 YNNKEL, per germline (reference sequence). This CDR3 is CASSQGTLAGNTIYF. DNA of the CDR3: TGTGCCAGCAGCCAGGGGACACTGGCCGGGAACACCATATATTTT.

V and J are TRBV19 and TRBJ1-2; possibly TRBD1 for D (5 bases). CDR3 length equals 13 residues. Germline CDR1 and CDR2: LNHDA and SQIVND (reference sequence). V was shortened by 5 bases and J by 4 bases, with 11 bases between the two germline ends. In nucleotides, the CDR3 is TGTGCCAGTAGTCCCCCTCAGGGCTATGGCTACACCTTC. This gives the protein CASSPPQGYGYTF.

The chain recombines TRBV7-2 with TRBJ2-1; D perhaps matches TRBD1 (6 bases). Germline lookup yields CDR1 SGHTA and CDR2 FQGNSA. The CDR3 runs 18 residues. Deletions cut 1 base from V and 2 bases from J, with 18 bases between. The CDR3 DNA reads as TGTGCCAGCAGCTTAGGGACAGTCCTTGGGCTGACCTACAATGAGCAGTTCTTC. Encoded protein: CASSLGTVLGLTYNEQFF.

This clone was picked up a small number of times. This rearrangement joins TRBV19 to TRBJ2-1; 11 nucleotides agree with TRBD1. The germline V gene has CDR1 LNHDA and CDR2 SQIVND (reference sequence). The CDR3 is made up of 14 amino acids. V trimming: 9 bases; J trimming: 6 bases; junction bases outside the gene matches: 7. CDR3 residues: CASSGTGGSNEQFF. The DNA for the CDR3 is TGTGCCAGCTCCGGGACAGGGGGAAGCAATGAGCAGTTCTTC.

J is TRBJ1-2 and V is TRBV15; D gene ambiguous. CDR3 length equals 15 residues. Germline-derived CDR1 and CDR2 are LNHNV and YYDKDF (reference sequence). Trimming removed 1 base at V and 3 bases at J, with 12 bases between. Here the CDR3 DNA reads TGTGCCACCAGCAGAGGATTTAGTGGGCACTATGGCTACACCTTC. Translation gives CATSRGFSGHYGYTF.

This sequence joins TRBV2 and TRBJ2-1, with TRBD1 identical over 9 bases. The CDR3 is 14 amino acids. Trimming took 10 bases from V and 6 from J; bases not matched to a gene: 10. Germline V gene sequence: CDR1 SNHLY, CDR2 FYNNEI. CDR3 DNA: TGTGCCACGAGGTGGGACAGGGTCTCCAATGAGCAGTTCTTC. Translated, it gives CATRWDRVSNEQFF.

This CDR3 is CAISGPQGTEAFF. The CDR3 nucleotides read TGTGCCATCAGTGGGCCACAGGGGACTGAAGCTTTCTTT. The chain links TRBV10-3 to TRBJ1-1; 7 nucleotides align to TRBD1. V gave up 4 bases and J gave up 5 bases; unmatched junction bases: 4. The CDR3 length is 13 residues. Germline V gives CDR1 ENHRY, CDR2 SYGVKD.

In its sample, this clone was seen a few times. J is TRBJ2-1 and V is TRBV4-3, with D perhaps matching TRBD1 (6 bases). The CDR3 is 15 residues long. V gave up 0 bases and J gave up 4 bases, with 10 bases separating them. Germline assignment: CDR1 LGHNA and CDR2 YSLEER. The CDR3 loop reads CASSQDPRGYNEQFF. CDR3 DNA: TGCGCCAGCAGCCAAGATCCGAGGGGGTACAATGAGCAGTTCTTC.

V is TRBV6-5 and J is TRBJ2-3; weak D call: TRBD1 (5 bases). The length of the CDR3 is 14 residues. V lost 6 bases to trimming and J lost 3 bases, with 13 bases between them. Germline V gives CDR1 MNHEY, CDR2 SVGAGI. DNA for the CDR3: TGTGCCAGCAGAAGACAGTTATTGACAGATACGCAGTATTTT. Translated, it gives CASRRQLLTDTQYF.

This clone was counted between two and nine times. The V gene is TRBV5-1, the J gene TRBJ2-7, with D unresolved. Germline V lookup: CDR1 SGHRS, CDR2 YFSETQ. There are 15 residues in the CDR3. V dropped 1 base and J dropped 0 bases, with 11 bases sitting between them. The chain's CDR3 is CASSLTVQSSYEQYF. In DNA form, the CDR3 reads TGCGCCAGCAGCTTGACAGTCCAGAGCTCCTACGAGCAGTACTTC.

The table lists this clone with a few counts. The CDR3 DNA is TGCGCCAGCGGGGGACAGGGGGCAGGAGGAAACACCATATATTTT. The encoded protein is CASGGQGAGGNTIYF. The gene calls are TRBV10-2 and TRBJ1-3, with 12 bases identical to TRBD1. Germline V gives CDR1 WSHSY, CDR2 SAAADI. Trimming removed 8 bases from V and 4 bases from J; junction bases left unmatched: 6. The CDR3 sequence is 15 residues long.

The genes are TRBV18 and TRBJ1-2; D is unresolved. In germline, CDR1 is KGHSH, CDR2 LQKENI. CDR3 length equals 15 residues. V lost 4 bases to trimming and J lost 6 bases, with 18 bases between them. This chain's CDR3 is CASSLPSTIKDGYTF. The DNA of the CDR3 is TGTGCCAGCTCACTACCCTCGACTATTAAGGATGGCTACACCTTC.

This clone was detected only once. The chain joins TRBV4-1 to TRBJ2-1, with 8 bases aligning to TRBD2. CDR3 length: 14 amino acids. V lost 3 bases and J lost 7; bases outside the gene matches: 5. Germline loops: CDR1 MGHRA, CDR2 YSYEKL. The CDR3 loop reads CASSHGRGANEQFF. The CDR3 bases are TGCGCCAGCAGCCACGGGCGGGGGGCAAATGAGCAGTTCTTC.

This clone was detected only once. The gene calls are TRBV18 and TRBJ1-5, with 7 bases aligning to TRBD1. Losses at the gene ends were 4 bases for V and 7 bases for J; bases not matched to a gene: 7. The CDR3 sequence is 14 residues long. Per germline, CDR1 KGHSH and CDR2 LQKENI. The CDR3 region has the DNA TGTGCCAGCTCACTTGACAGGGTCGGACAGCCCCAGCATTTT. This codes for CASSLDRVGQPQHF.

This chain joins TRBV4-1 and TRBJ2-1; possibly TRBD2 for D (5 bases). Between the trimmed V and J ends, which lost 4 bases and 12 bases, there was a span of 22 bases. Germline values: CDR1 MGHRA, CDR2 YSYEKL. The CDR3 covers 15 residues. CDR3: CASSPIGVEGSGQFF. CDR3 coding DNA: TGCGCCAGCAGCCCCATCGGTGTTGAGGGATCCGGGCAGTTCTTC.

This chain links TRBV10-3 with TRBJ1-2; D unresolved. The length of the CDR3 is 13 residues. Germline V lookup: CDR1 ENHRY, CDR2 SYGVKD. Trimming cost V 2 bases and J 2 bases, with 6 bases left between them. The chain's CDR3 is CAISEGQNYGYTF. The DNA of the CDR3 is TGTGCCATCAGTGAGGGCCAGAACTATGGCTACACCTTC.

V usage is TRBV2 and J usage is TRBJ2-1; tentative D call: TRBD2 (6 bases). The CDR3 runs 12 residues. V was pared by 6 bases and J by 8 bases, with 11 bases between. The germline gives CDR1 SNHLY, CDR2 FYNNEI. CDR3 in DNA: TGTGCCAGCAGCGAGGGACTCTATGAGCAGTTCTTC. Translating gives CASSEGLYEQFF.

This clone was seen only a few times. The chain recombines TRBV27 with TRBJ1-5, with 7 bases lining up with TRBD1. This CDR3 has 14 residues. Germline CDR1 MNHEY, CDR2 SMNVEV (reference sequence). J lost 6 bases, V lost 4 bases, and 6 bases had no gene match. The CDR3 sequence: CASSSRQGPQPQHF. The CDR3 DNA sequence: TGTGCCAGCAGTTCCCGACAGGGACCTCAGCCCCAGCATTTT.

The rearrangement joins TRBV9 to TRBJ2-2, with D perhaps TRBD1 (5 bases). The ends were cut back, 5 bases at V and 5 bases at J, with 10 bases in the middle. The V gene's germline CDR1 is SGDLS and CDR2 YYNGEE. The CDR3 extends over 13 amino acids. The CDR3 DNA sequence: TGTGCCAGCAGGACAAGGGGTACCGGGGAGCTGTTTTTT. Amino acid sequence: CASRTRGTGELFF. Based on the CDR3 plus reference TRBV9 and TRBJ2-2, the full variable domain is DSGVTQTPKHLITATGQRVTLRCSPRSGDLSVYWYQQSLDQGLQFLIQYYNGEERAKGNILERFSAQQFPDLHSELNLSSLELGDSALYFCASRTRGTGELFFGEGSRLTVL.

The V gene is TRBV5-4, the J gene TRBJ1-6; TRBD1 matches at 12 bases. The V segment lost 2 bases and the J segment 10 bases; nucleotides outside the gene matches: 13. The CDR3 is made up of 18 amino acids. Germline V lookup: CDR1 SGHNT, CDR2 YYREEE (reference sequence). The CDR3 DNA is TGTGCCAGCAGCTTAATCGGGACAGGGGGCCGGTGGAGATCACCCCTCCACTTT. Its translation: CASSLIGTGGRWRSPLHF. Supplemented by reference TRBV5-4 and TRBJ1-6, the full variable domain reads ETGVTQSPTHLIKTRGQQVTLRCSSQSGHNTVSWYQQALGQGPQFIFQYYREEENGRGNFPPRFSGLQFPNYSSELNVNALELDDSALYLCASSLIGTGGRWRSPLHFGNGTRLTVT.

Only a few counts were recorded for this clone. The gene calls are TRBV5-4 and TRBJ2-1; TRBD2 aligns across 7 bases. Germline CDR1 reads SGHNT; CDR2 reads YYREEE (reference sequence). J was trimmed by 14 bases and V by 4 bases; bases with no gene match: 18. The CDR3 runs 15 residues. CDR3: CASSLKRGEMPREFF. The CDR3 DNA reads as TGTGCCAGCAGCCTAAAGCGGGGAGAAATGCCTCGGGAGTTCTTC.